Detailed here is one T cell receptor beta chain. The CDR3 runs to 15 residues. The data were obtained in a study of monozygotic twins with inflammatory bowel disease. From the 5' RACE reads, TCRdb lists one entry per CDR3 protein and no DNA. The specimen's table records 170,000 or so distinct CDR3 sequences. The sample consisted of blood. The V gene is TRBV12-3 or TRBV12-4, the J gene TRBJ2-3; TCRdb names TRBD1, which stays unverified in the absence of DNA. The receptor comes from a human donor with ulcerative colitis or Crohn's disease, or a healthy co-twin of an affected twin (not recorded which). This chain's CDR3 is CASSLGQGLSDTQYF.